This TCR beta chain is from a study of cytotoxic CD8 clonotypes in ibrutinib-treated CLL. Across the study: 24 partial and 2 complete responses; at median 68 months, about 14 remitted, around twelve progressed.

Points on this clone: Its antigen is as yet unknown.

The V and J ends lost 6 bases and 1 base respectively, with 3 bases between them. CDR1 SGHNT and CDR2 YENEEA come from the germline V gene. The CDR3 spans 11 residues. T cells were sequenced at a targeted depth of 1 in 200,000 to 1 in 1 million. Method: immunoSEQ multiplex PCR; TCRdb's copy keeps in-frame clones and lacks some. The sample lists tens of thousands of clones; around 84% were seen once. General study results and limits: Baseline levels of clonality went above those of age-matched healthy donors and moved with circulating CD8+ T-cell counts. Public clonotypes, found uncommonly, either contracted or stayed stable on treatment.

Sequences were derived from PBMCs, sampled before ibrutinib treatment. The clonotype was recovered from a human donor with chronic lymphocytic leukemia. The chain couples TRBV11-3 to TRBJ2-5; D is unclear. CDR3 sequence: CASRVQETQYF. DNA of the CDR3: TGTGCCAGCAGAGTCCAAGAGACCCAGTACTTC.